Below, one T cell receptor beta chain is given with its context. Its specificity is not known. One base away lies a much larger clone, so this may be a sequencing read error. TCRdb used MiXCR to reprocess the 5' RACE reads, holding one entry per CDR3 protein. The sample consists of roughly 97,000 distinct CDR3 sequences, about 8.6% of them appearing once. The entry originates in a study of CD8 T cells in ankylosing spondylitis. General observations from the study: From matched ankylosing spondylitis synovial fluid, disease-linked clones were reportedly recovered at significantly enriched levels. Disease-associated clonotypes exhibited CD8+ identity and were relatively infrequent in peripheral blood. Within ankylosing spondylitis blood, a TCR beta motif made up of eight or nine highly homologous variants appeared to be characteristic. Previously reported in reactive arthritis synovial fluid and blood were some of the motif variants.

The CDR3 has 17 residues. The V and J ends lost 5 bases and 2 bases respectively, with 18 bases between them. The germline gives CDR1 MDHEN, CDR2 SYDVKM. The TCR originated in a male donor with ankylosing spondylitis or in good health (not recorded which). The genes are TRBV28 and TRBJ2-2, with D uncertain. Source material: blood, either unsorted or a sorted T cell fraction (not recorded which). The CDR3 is CASSVSQFELNTGELFF. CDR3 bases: TGTGCCAGCAGTGTTTCACAGTTCGAGCTAAACACCGGGGAGCTGTTTTTT.